A selection of T cell receptor beta chains follows, all from one sample in a study of T cell repertoires in aging, cancer and after chemotherapy. One entry per CDR3 protein, called by TCRdb with MiXCR from the multiplex PCR reads. The sample records more than 350 distinct CDR3 sequences, roughly 36% being singletons. Specimen: blood. The receptors shown here come from a human donor with a solid tumor. Both conserved end residues are part of each CDR3. Fields, in order: clone size, J gene, V gene, D gene, CDR3 protein, CDR3 DNA. The D gene is left open where the match is weak. Expanded clones are given a class, and other clones once, few, many or no size at all.

-,TRBJ1-2,TRBV13,TRBD1,CACSWKGQVNYGYTF,TGTGCCTGCAGCTGGAAAGGACAGGTGAACTATGGCTACACCTTC
large,TRBJ1-5,TRBV6-1,-,CASSEAGRGQPQHF,TGTGCCAGCAGTGAAGCTGGCAGGGGACAGCCCCAGCATTTT
-,TRBJ2-2,TRBV7-2,-,CASSTQRTWSTGELFF,TGTGCCAGCAGCACGCAGCGGACCTGGAGCACCGGGGAGCTGTTTTTT
-,TRBJ1-2,TRBV7-9,-,CASSLGGNNYGYTF,TGTGCCAGCAGCTTAGGAGGGAATAACTATGGCTACACCTTC
large,TRBJ2-6,TRBV18,-,CASSPLSGANVLTF,TGTGCCAGCTCACCCCTCTCTGGGGCCAACGTCCTGACTTTC
-,TRBJ2-7,TRBV25-1,TRBD2,CASWAAGGEQYF,TGTGCCAGCTGGGCAGCGGGAGGCGAGCAGTACTTC
-,TRBJ2-3,TRBV4-2,TRBD2,CASSVGLAGGGDTDTQYF,TGTGCCAGCAGCGTCGGACTAGCGGGAGGGGGGGACACAGATACGCAGTATTTT
-,TRBJ2-1,TRBV20-1,TRBD2,CSATRAGRDNEQFF,TGCAGTGCTACTCGAGCGGGAAGGGACAATGAGCAGTTCTTC
-,TRBJ2-2,TRBV12-3/TRBV12-4,-,CASSTPYYKNTGELFF,TGTGCCAGCAGTACACCGTATTACAAGAACACCGGGGAGCTGTTTTTT
few,TRBJ1-1,TRBV27,-,CASSLSGRTAFF,TGTGCCAGCAGTTTATCGGGCAGGACTGCTTTCTTT
large,TRBJ2-1,TRBV12-3/TRBV12-4,TRBD2,CASSFTPGTSGYNEQFF,TGTGCCAGCAGTTTCACCCCCGGGACTAGCGGGTACAATGAGCAGTTCTTC
-,TRBJ1-2,TRBV28,TRBD1,CASSAFRQGAAYGYTF,TGTGCCAGCAGCGCATTTAGACAGGGGGCCGCATATGGCTACACCTTC
-,TRBJ2-2,TRBV12-3/TRBV12-4,-,CASSTAFIGELFF,TGTGCCAGCAGTACCGCCTTCATCGGGGAGCTGTTTTTT
large,TRBJ1-5,TRBV12-3/TRBV12-4,-,CASSSGHPSNQPQHF,TGTGCCAGCAGTTCCGGACACCCTAGCAATCAGCCCCAGCATTTT
few,TRBJ1-1,TRBV7-2,-,CASSLDPGMNTEAFF,TGTGCCAGCAGCTTAGACCCGGGTATGAACACTGAAGCTTTCTTT